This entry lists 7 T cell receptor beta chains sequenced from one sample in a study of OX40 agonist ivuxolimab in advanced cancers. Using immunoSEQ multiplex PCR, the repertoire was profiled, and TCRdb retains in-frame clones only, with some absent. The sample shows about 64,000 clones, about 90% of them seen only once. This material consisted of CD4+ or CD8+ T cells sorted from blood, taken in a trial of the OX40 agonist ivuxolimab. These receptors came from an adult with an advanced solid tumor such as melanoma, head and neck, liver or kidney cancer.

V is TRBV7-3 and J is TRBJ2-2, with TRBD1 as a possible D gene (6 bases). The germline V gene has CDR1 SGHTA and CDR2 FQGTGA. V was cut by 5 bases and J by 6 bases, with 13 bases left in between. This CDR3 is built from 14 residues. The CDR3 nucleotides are TGTGCCAGCAGCCTACTACAGGGAGCCGGGGAGCTGTTTTTT. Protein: CASSLLQGAGELFF.

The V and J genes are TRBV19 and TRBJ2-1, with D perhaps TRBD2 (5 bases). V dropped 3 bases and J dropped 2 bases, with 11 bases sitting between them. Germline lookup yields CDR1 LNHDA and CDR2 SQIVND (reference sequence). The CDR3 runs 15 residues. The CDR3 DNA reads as TGTGCCAGTAGTATTCCTAGCCGCCCCTACAATGAGCAGTTCTTC. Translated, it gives CASSIPSRPYNEQFF.

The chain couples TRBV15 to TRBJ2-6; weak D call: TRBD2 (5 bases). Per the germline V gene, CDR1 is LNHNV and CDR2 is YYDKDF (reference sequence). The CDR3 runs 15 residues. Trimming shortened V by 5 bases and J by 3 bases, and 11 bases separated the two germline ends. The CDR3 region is CATSGGLGGANVLTF. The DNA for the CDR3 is TGTGCCACCAGCGGAGGATTGGGTGGGGCCAACGTCCTGACTTTC.

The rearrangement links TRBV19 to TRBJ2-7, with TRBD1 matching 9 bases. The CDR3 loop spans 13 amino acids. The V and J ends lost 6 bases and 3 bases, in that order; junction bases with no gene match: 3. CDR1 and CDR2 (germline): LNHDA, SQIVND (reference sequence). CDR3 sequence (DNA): TGTGCCAGTAGCGACAGGGGGATCTACGAGCAGTACTTC. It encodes CASSDRGIYEQYF. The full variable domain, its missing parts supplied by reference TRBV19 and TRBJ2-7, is DGGITQSPKYLFRKEGQNVTLSCEQNLNHDAMYWYRQDPGQGLRLIYYSQIVNDFQKGDIAEGYSVSREKKESFPLTVTSAQKNPTAFYLCASSDRGIYEQYFGPGTRLTVT.

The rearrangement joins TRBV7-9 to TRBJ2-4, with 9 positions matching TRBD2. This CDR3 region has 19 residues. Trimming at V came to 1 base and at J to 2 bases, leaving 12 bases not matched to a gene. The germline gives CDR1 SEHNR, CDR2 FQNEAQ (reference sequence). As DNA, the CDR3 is TGTGCCAGCAGCTTAGACCGGCGGGAGGGCGATGTGTCCAAAAACATTCAGTACTTC. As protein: CASSLDRREGDVSKNIQYF.

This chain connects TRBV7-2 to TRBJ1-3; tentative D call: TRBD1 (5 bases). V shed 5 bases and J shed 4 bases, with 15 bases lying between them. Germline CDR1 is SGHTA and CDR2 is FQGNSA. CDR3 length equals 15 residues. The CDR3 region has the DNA TGTGCCAGCAGCACCGACCTGGGGCAAGGAAACACCATATATTTT. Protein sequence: CASSTDLGQGNTIYF.

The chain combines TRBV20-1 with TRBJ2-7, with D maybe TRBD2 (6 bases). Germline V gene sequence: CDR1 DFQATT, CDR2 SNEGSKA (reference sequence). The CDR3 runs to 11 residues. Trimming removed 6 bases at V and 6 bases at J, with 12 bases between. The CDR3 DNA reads TGCAGTGCGTATAGGGGAGGCGAGCAGTACTTC. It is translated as CSAYRGGEQYF.